The 3 T cell receptor beta chains presented below share a single source sample, sequenced in a study of OX40 agonist ivuxolimab in advanced cancers. Only in-frame clones appear in the TCRdb table, and some are missing; sequencing was by immunoSEQ multiplex PCR. The data contain around 71,000 clones, about 73% of them singletons. Sequenced material: CD4+ or CD8+ T cells sorted from blood, taken in a trial of the OX40 agonist ivuxolimab. The receptor source for this set is an adult with an advanced solid tumor such as melanoma, head and neck, liver or kidney cancer.

This clone was counted ten times or more. This rearrangement joins TRBV9 to TRBJ1-3; D call uncertain. V lost 0 bases, J lost 7 bases, and 17 bases lay in between. This CDR3 contains 16 residues. CDR1 and CDR2 (germline): SGDLS, YYNGEE. The CDR3 loop is CASSVAAGRTRNTIYF. In DNA form, the CDR3 reads TGTGCCAGCAGCGTAGCTGCAGGTAGAACTCGGAACACCATATATTTT.

The genes are TRBV19 and TRBJ1-6; the match to TRBD1 covers 9 bases. The ends lost 7 bases at V and 1 base at J; junction bases unmatched: 5. Germline values: CDR1 LNHDA, CDR2 SQIVND (reference sequence). The CDR3 loop spans 16 amino acids. The CDR3 is CASTRTGASYNSPLHF. CDR3 coding DNA: TGTGCCAGTACCCGGACAGGGGCTTCCTATAATTCACCCCTCCACTTT.

V is TRBV7-2 and J is TRBJ1-1; no firm D call. Between the trimmed V and J ends, which lost 5 bases and 1 base, there was a span of 11 bases. The CDR3 contains 14 residues. The V gene's germline CDR1 is SGHTA and CDR2 FQGNSA. In DNA, the CDR3 is TGTGCCAGCAGCCCGGGCCGGGGGAACACTGAAGCTTTCTTT. The encoded protein is CASSPGRGNTEAFF.